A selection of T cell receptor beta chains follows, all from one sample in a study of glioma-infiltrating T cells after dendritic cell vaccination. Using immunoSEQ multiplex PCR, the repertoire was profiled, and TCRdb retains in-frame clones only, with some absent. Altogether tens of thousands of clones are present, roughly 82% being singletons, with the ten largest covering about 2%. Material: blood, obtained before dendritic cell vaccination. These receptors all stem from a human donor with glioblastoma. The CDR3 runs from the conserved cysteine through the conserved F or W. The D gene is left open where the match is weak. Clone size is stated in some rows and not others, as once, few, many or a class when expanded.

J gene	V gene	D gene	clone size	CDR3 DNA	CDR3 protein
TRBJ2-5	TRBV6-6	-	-	TGTGCCAGCAGATACTCGAGAGGGTGGGAGACCCAGTACTTC	CASRYSRGWETQYF
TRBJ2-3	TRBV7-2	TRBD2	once	TGTGCCAGCAGCCGCCTATTTAGCGGGGGCACAGATACGCAGTATTTT	CASSRLFSGGTDTQYF
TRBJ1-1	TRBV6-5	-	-	TGTGCCAGCAGAAGGGGCCAGGGGAGGGCTGAAGCTTTCTTT	CASRRGQGRAEAFF
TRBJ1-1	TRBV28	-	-	TGTGCCAGCAGTTCCCCCCAGGGTAACACTGAAGCTTTCTTT	CASSSPQGNTEAFF
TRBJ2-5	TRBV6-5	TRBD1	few	TGTGCCAGCAGTTACACCGGGGGACAGGGTGGTGAGACCCAGTACTTC	CASSYTGGQGGETQYF
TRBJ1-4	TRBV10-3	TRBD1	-	TGTGCCATCAGTGACCTCGACAGGGGCAGTGAAAAACTGTTTTTT	CAISDLDRGSEKLFF
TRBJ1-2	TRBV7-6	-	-	TGTGCCAGCAGCTTAGTTCCCGCAGGGGATTATAACTATGGCTACACCTTC	CASSLVPAGDYNYGYTF
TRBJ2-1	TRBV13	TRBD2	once	TGTGCCAGCAGACGCATCGGGACTAGCGGGAGGGCCGGCTCCTACAATGAGCAGTTCTTC	CASRRIGTSGRAGSYNEQFF
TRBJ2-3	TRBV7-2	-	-	TGTGCCAGCAGCTTAGGAGCGACAGATACGCAGTATTTT	CASSLGATDTQYF
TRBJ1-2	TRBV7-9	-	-	TGTGCCAGCAGCTCGCCCACCAGGGATTCCTATGGCTACACCTTC	CASSSPTRDSYGYTF
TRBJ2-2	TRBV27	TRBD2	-	TGTGCCAGCACACAGAGGGGATTAGCGGGAGGGCCCCTGTTTTTT	CASTQRGLAGGPLFF
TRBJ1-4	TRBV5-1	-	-	TGCGCCAGCAGCCCGGGACTATCCAATGAAAAACTGTTTTTT	CASSPGLSNEKLFF
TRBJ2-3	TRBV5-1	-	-	TGCGCCAGCAGCTTCCGGGACTCCACAGATACGCAGTATTTT	CASSFRDSTDTQYF
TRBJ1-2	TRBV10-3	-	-	TGTGCCATCAGTGAACAAAACTTAGGGCAGGGTCCGAATAATGGCTACACCTTC	CAISEQNLGQGPNNGYTF
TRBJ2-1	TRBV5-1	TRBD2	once	TGCGCCAGCAGCCGAACCGGGACTAGCGGCCTGAGCTCCTACAATGAGCAGTTCTTC	CASSRTGTSGLSSYNEQFF
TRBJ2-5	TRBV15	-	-	TGTGCCACCAGCAGAGATCGGGTGCAAGAGACCCAGTACTTC	CATSRDRVQETQYF
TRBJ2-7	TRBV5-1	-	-	TGCGCCAGCAGCTTGGCAGGCGACGTCTACGAGCAGTACTTC	CASSLAGDVYEQYF
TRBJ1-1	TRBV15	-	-	TGTGCCACCAGTACCTTGCGTTCTAAGAACACTGAAGCTTTCTTT	CATSTLRSKNTEAFF
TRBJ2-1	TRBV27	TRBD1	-	TGTGCCAGCAGTCTACCGGGACAGCAGTCTATAAGGCGCGGAGGACCCAGCTCCTACAATGAGCAGTTCTTC	CASSLPGQQSIRRGGPSSYNEQFF
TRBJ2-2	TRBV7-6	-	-	TGTGCCAGCAGCTATCAGGGGGGCACAGGGACGCTGACCGGGGAGCTGTTTTTT	CASSYQGGTGTLTGELFF
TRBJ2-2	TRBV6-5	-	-	TGTGCCAGCAGTTACTCGAGGAGAACGAACACCGGGGAGCTGTTTTTT	CASSYSRRTNTGELFF
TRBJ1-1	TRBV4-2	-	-	TGTGCCAGCAGCCAAGGTTTTCGGGGAAAAGAAGACACTGAAGCTTTCTTT	CASSQGFRGKEDTEAFF
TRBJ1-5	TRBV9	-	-	TGTGCCAGCAGCGTAGAGGCGCGAGGACAGCCCCAGCATTTT	CASSVEARGQPQHF
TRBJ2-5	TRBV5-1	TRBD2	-	TGCGCCAGCAGCTTTACGGGAGGGGCCTTCCAAGAGACCCAGTACTTC	CASSFTGGAFQETQYF
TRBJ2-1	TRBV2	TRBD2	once	TGTGCCAGCAGCTCGAGCGGGGGGAGCTCCTACAATGAGCAGTTCTTC	CASSSSGGSSYNEQFF
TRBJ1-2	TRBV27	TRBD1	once	TGTGCCAGCAGAATGTCAGGGGGCGGGTATGGCTACACCTTC	CASRMSGGGYGYTF
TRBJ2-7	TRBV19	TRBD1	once	TGTGCCAGTAGTCCGACGGGACAGGGTATAAGGTACGAGCAGTACTTC	CASSPTGQGIRYEQYF
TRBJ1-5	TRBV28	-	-	TGTGCCAGCATCTACCGGGACACAAAGACTCACAATCAGCCCCAGCATTTT	CASIYRDTKTHNQPQHF
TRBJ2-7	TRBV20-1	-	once	TGCAGTGCCAAATTAGGAGTCGAGCAGTACTTC	CSAKLGVEQYF
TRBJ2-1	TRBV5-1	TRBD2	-	TGCGCCAGCAGCCCTTATCGGGAGGAGGGCGGACAGTTCTTC	CASSPYREEGGQFF
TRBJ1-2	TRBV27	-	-	TGTGCCAGCAGTTTATATGGGGCTTCGGAGTCCCCTCCGCCTTATGGCTACACCTTC	CASSLYGASESPPPYGYTF
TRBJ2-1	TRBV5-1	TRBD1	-	TGCGCCAGCAGCTTACTACAGGGGAGCTCCTACAATGAGCAGTTCTTC	CASSLLQGSSYNEQFF
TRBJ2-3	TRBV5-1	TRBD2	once	TGCGCCAGCAGCTTGGAGGGGAGGGTACCTAGCACAGATACGCAGTATTTT	CASSLEGRVPSTDTQYF
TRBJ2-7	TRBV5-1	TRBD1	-	TGCGCCAGCAGTTCCGGGACAGGGGCCTACGAGCAGTACTTC	CASSSGTGAYEQYF
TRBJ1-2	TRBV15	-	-	TGTGCCACCAGCAGAGAACGGGAAGGCTACACCTTC	CATSREREGYTF
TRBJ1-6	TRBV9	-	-	TGTGCCAGCAGCGTACGGTCTTTCGATTCACCCCTCCACTTT	CASSVRSFDSPLHF
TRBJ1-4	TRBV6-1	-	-	TGTGCCAGCAGTGAAGCACAGGGAGTGGGAGAAAAACTGTTTTTT	CASSEAQGVGEKLFF
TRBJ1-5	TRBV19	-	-	TGTGCCAGTAGTATGAGGTTGAGGCCCCAGCATTTT	CASSMRLRPQHF
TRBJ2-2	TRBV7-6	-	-	TGTGCCAGCAGCTTCGGGAACACCGGGGAGCTGTTTTTT	CASSFGNTGELFF
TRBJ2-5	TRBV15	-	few	TGTGCCACCAGCAGAGTGGCACGTAAAGAGACCCAGTACTTC	CATSRVARKETQYF
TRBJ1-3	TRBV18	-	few	TGTGCCAGCTCACCAGGGGGCCTCGGAAACACCATATATTTT	CASSPGGLGNTIYF
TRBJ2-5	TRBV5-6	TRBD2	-	TGTGCCAGCAGCGGTGGACTAGCGGGGGGGTGGGAGACCCAGTACTTC	CASSGGLAGGWETQYF
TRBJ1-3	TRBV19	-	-	TGTGCCAGTAGGACTAAGGGGGTTTCCTCTGGAAACACCATATATTTT	CASRTKGVSSGNTIYF
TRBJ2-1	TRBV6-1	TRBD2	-	TGTGCCAGCAGCGGATGGGAGCGGGGGGACAATGAGCAGTTCTTC	CASSGWERGDNEQFF
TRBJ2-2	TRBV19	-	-	TGTGCCAGTAGTATTAAGGGAGGAGGGGCGAACACCGGGGAGCTGTTTTTT	CASSIKGGGANTGELFF
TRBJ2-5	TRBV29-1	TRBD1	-	TGCAGCGCCGCCCTAGGGGGCGGGGAGACCCAGTACTTC	CSAALGGGETQYF
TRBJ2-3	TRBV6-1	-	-	TGTGCCAGCAGTACAGCGGCCAGCACAGATACGCAGTATTTT	CASSTAASTDTQYF
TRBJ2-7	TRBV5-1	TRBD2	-	TGCGCCAGCGGCTGGGGGGGAACCTACGAGCAGTACTTC	CASGWGGTYEQYF
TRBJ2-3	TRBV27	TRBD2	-	TGTGCCAGCAGGACTAGCGGCACAGATACGCAGTATTTT	CASRTSGTDTQYF
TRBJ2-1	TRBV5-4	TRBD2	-	TGTGCCAGCAGCCCGGGAGGGAGCGGGCTTTTGAATGAGCAGTTCTTC	CASSPGGSGLLNEQFF
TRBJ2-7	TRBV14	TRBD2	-	TGTGCCAGCAGCCTTCGGGGGGTCCACTACGAGCAGTACTTC	CASSLRGVHYEQYF
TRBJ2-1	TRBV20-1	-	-	TGCAGTGCTAGAGCGGGGAATGAGCAGTTCTTC	CSARAGNEQFF
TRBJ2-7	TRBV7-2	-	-	TGTGCCAGCAGCTTATCGGGAGCGCGCTACGAGCAGTACTTC	CASSLSGARYEQYF
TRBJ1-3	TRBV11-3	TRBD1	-	TGTGCCAGCAGTTCCGGGACAGGGGGTTTCTCTGGAAACACCATATATTTT	CASSSGTGGFSGNTIYF
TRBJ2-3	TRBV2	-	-	TGTGCCAGCTTGGACAGAACTAGCACAGATACGCAGTATTTT	CASLDRTSTDTQYF
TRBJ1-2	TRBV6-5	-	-	TGTGCCAGCAGTTACTCGGGGGGAGGCTACACCTTC	CASSYSGGGYTF
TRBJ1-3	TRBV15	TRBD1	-	TGTGCCACCAGCAGGGGACAGAGCCTCTCTGGAAACACCATATATTTT	CATSRGQSLSGNTIYF
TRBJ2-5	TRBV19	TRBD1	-	TGTGCCAGTAGTATAAGACAGGGTGAGACCCAGTACTTC	CASSIRQGETQYF
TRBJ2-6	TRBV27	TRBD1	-	TGTGCCAGCAGTGTTACAGGGGCGCCCATCCTTTTCTCTGGGGGGGCCAACGTCCTGACTTTC	CASSVTGAPILFSGGANVLTF